The 19 T cell receptor beta chains listed next were all sequenced from one sample in a study of T cell repertoires in cytomegalovirus infection. Each CDR3 protein gets one entry after TCRdb re-called the reads with MiXCR. Altogether over 150,000 distinct CDR3 sequences are present, approximately 18% being singletons, with the ten largest covering 20% to 25%. What was sequenced was CD8+ T cells from PBMCs. These receptors all stem from a human donor in good health (CMV status not recorded). Some clones in this sample may be carry-over from other donors' samples.

The chain carries TRBV27 and TRBJ2-7; no clear D gene. The CDR3 is made up of 14 amino acids. The V end lost 4 bases, the J end lost 0 bases, and 10 bases lay between the germline ends. Per germline, CDR1 MNHEY and CDR2 SMNVEV (reference sequence). The CDR3 loop is CASSSQPHSYEQYF. The DNA of the CDR3 is TGTGCCAGCAGTTCCCAACCCCACTCCTACGAGCAGTACTTC.

This clonotype has only a few counts. V gene TRBV7-2 combines with J gene TRBJ1-2, with 7 nucleotides matching TRBD1. The length of the CDR3 is 17 residues. The V gene end was trimmed by 4 bases and the J gene end by 4 bases; junction bases not matched to a gene: 15. Germline-derived CDR1 and CDR2 are SGHTA and FQGNSA. The CDR3 loop is CASSSYILQGRLYGYTF. CDR3 DNA sequence: TGTGCCAGCAGCTCATACATTCTACAGGGGAGACTCTATGGCTACACCTTC.

The gene calls are TRBV28 and TRBJ2-7; D tentatively reads TRBD1 or TRBD2 (6 bases each). With 5 bases removed from V and 7 bases from J, the gap between germline ends came to 18 bases. The CDR3 sequence is 14 residues long. Germline CDR1 and CDR2: MDHEN and SYDVKM. DNA of the CDR3: TGTGCCAGCAGTCTGGGGACGGGGGCCTGGGAGCAGTACTTC. Protein product: CASSLGTGAWEQYF. Drawing the rest from reference TRBV28 and TRBJ2-7, the complete variable domain is DVKVTQSSRYLVKRTGEKVFLECVQDMDHENMFWYRQDPGLGLRLIYFSYDVKMKEKGDIPEGYSVSREKKERFSLILESASTNQTSMYLCASSLGTGAWEQYFGPGTRLTVT.

The chain couples TRBV7-9 to TRBJ2-2; tentatively, D is TRBD1 or TRBD2 (5 bases each). The CDR3 length is 15 residues. Germline V lookup: CDR1 SEHNR, CDR2 FQNEAQ (reference sequence). Deletions cut 3 bases from V and 0 bases from J, with 8 bases between. CDR3 sequence: CASSLGDPNTGELFF. For the CDR3, the DNA is TGTGCCAGCAGCTTGGGGGACCCGAACACCGGGGAGCTGTTTTTT.

This clonotype was observed a handful of times. The rearrangement links TRBV7-9 to TRBJ2-1, with D unresolved. Germline CDR1 is SEHNR and CDR2 is FQNEAQ (reference sequence). The CDR3 length is 14 residues. Trimming shortened V by 4 bases and J by 9 bases, and 16 bases separated the two germline ends. CDR3 sequence: CASSSRTGGSEQFF. The DNA of the CDR3 is TGTGCCAGCAGCTCCAGGACCGGCGGTTCTGAGCAGTTCTTC.

V gene TRBV7-6 combines with J gene TRBJ1-1; TRBD1 aligns across 8 bases. J lost 1 base, V lost 2 bases, and 3 bases had no gene match. The CDR3 totals 15 residues. Germline CDR1 reads SGHVS; CDR2 reads FNYEAQ. CDR3 in DNA: TGTGCCAGCAGCTTATCAGGGGGCTGGAACACTGAAGCTTTCTTT. The encoded protein is CASSLSGGWNTEAFF.

The chain recombines TRBV6-6 with TRBJ2-2; D is uncertain. Trimming pared 2 bases from V and 6 bases from J, leaving 7 bases between. CDR1 is MNHNY and CDR2 is SVGAGI in the germline V gene (reference sequence). The CDR3 sequence is 13 residues long. The CDR3 DNA sequence: TGTGCCAGCAGTTACCCTACACCCGGGGAGCTGTTTTTT. Amino acid sequence: CASSYPTPGELFF.

This clonotype was observed a few times. The chain combines TRBV7-9 with TRBJ2-7, with D uncertain. This CDR3 region has 15 residues. Germline V gene lookup returns CDR1 SEHNR and CDR2 FQNEAQ (reference sequence). V lost 3 bases, J lost 0 bases, and 12 bases lay in between. CDR3 residues: CASSLPKLSSYEQYF. CDR3 nucleotide sequence: TGTGCCAGCAGCTTGCCCAAACTGAGCTCCTACGAGCAGTACTTC.

The chain combines TRBV7-2 with TRBJ2-3; D not certain. Germline assignment: CDR1 SGHTA and CDR2 FQGNSA. Trimming left V 3 bases short and J 4 bases short, with 8 bases between. CDR3 length: 13 residues. For the CDR3, the DNA is TGTGCCAGCAGCTTTTTGTTTCCAGATACGCAGTATTTT. Its protein product is CASSFLFPDTQYF.

This clonotype appeared a few times. The gene calls are TRBV7-2 and TRBJ2-3; D is ambiguous. CDR1 and CDR2 from the germline V gene are SGHTA and FQGNSA. The CDR3 contains 14 residues. The ends were cut back, 2 bases at V and 6 bases at J, with 12 bases in the middle. The CDR3, as DNA: TGTGCCAGCAGCTTAAAATCCTCGGCGGATACGCAGTATTTT. It codes for CASSLKSSADTQYF.

The rearrangement uses TRBV12-5 and TRBJ1-5, with a possible D match to TRBD1 (6 bases). The V gene's germline CDR1 is LGHNT and CDR2 FRNRAP. The length of the CDR3 is 13 residues. V was shortened by 2 bases and J by 7 bases, with 9 bases between the two germline ends. CDR3 amino acids: CASGLTGLQPQHF. CDR3 DNA: TGTGCTAGTGGTTTGACAGGGTTGCAGCCCCAGCATTTT. The full variable domain, its missing parts supplied by reference TRBV12-5 and TRBJ1-5, is DARVTQTPRHKVTEMGQEVTMRCQPILGHNTVFWYRQTMMQGLELLAYFRNRAPLDDSGMPKDRFSAEMPDATLATLKIQPSEPRDSAVYFCASGLTGLQPQHFGDGTRLSIL.

The V gene is TRBV11-2, the J gene TRBJ2-5; TRBD1 matches 8 bases. The CDR3 is made up of 16 amino acids. CDR1 SGHAT and CDR2 FQNNGV come from the germline V gene. The ends lost 4 bases at V and 0 bases at J; junction bases unmatched: 7. The chain's CDR3 is CASSSWDRPNQETQYF. The DNA for the CDR3 is TGTGCCAGCAGCTCCTGGGACAGGCCGAACCAAGAGACCCAGTACTTC.

The chain links TRBV15 to TRBJ2-7, with TRBD1 identical over 8 bases. Trimming took 0 bases from V and 7 from J; bases not matched to a gene: 8. The CDR3 covers 15 residues. Germline lookup yields CDR1 LNHNV and CDR2 YYDKDF (reference sequence). The CDR3 DNA follows: TGTGCCACCAGCAGAGAGAGAGACAGGGGCCGGGAGCAGTACTTC. This gives the protein CATSRERDRGREQYF.

The chain recombines TRBV20-1 with TRBJ1-1, with D uncertain. Trimming stripped 0 bases from V and 0 bases from J, with 8 bases between. Germline CDR1 DFQATT, CDR2 SNEGSKA (reference sequence). The CDR3 has 14 amino acids. Here the CDR3 DNA reads TGCAGTGCTAGAGAAGTGGGCATGAACACTGAAGCTTTCTTT. Translation: CSAREVGMNTEAFF.

At least ten counts were recorded for this clonotype. The chain joins TRBV7-8 to TRBJ2-3; D might be TRBD2 (7 bases). Trimming took 2 bases from V and 5 from J, leaving 14 bases between them. This CDR3 has 15 residues. CDR1 and CDR2 from the germline V gene are SGHVS and FQNEAQ. Here the CDR3 reads CASSLLGGQGDTQYF. CDR3 nucleotide sequence: TGTGCCAGCAGCTTATTGGGGGGGCAAGGAGATACGCAGTATTTT. The whole variable domain, filled in from reference TRBV7-8 and TRBJ2-3, reads GAGVSQSPRYKVAKRGQDVALRCDPISGHVSLFWYQQALGQGPEFLTYFQNEAQLDKSGLPSDRFFAERPEGSVSTLKIQRTQQEDSAVYLCASSLLGGQGDTQYFGPGTRLTVL.

The chain joins TRBV4-1 to TRBJ1-1; possible D gene TRBD1, 5 bases. The CDR3 has 15 amino acids. V lost 1 base to trimming and J lost 5 bases, with 14 bases between them. Germline lookup yields CDR1 MGHRA and CDR2 YSYEKL. The CDR3 loop reads CASSQALSTGTEAFF. CDR3 DNA sequence: TGCGCCAGCAGCCAAGCCCTCTCCACAGGAACTGAAGCTTTCTTT.

The V call is TRBV28, the J call TRBJ2-7; no clear D gene. V lost 5 bases to trimming and J lost 4 bases, with 9 bases between them. The germline V gene encodes CDR1 MDHEN and CDR2 SYDVKM. The CDR3 is made up of 12 amino acids. Here the CDR3 DNA reads TGTGCCAGCAGTGCAATTATTTACGAGCAGTACTTC. Translation: CASSAIIYEQYF.

The V and J genes are TRBV27 and TRBJ2-7; TRBD2 is a possible D gene (5 bases). Germline V gene sequence: CDR1 MNHEY, CDR2 SMNVEV (reference sequence). This CDR3 comprises 14 residues. The V gene lost 5 bases and the J gene lost 2 bases, with 13 bases spanning the gap. CDR3 amino acids: CASSPRTYAYEQYF. CDR3 DNA: TGTGCCAGCAGTCCGAGGACTTATGCCTACGAGCAGTACTTC.

This chain uses TRBV12-3 or TRBV12-4 with TRBJ2-4; weak D call: TRBD2 (5 bases). Deletions cut 6 bases from V and 0 bases from J, with 12 bases between. This CDR3 region has 15 residues. The CDR3 nucleotides are TGTGCCAGCAGACGGACTGAAGGAGCCAAAAACATTCAGTACTTC. Amino acids: CASRRTEGAKNIQYF.